This is a list of T cell receptor beta chains from one sample in a study of PD-1 blockade in mismatch repair-deficient tumors. Only in-frame clones appear in the TCRdb table, and some are missing; sequencing was by immunoSEQ multiplex PCR. Of under 95,000 clones in the sample, approximately 78% were seen once. Sequencing was performed on peripheral blood, taken 44 weeks after starting pembrolizumab. The receptors come from an adult with mismatch repair-deficient cancer. Both conserved end residues are part of each CDR3. A D gene is named only where the DNA matches it firmly. Only part of the rows carry a size: once, few, many, or a class if the clone is expanded.

>TRBD1|TRBJ2-5|TRBV29-1|-
TGCAGCGCCCGACAGGGGGCTCGGGAGACCCAGTACTTC
CSARQGARETQYF
>TRBD2|TRBJ2-5|TRBV2|-
TGTGCCAGCATGGGAGGGGAGACCCAGTACTTC
CASMGGETQYF
>TRBD1|TRBJ2-7|TRBV7-2|once
TGTGCCAGCAGCCGGGGGACAGGAACCTACGAGCAGTACTTC
CASSRGTGTYEQYF
>-|TRBJ2-3|TRBV18|-
TGTGCCAGCTCACCAGCCACAGATACGCAGTATTTT
CASSPATDTQYF
>TRBD1|TRBJ2-7|TRBV5-1|-
TGCGCCAGCAGCAATCGACAGGGGGAATCCTACGAGCAGTACTTC
CASSNRQGESYEQYF
>-|TRBJ2-1|TRBV11-2|-
TGTGCCAGCACCCCCTCGGGGACCTACAATGAGCAGTTCTTC
CASTPSGTYNEQFF
>-|TRBJ2-5|TRBV10-3|-
TGTGCCATCAGTGAAAGGGGAGGCATAGGGGAGACCCAGTACTTC
CAISERGGIGETQYF
>TRBD1|TRBJ2-7|TRBV29-1|-
TGCAGCGTTGCTCAGGGGGAAACCTACGAGCAGTACTTC
CSVAQGETYEQYF
>TRBD2|TRBJ2-7|TRBV5-4|-
TGTGCCAGCAGCTTAACTAGCGGGAGGGTCCACGAGCAGTACTTC
CASSLTSGRVHEQYF
>-|TRBJ2-7|TRBV18|-
TGTGCCAGCTCACAAGGTGGGAACGAGCAGTACTTC
CASSQGGNEQYF
>TRBD1|TRBJ1-2|TRBV7-9|-
TGTGCCAGCAGATCTAGGCGAGGGGGCCATGGCTACACCTTC
CASRSRRGGHGYTF
>-|TRBJ2-1|TRBV9|-
TGTGCCAGCAGCGTAGAGAGGTTAGCGCTGAACAATGAGCAGTTCTTC
CASSVERLALNNEQFF
>TRBD1|TRBJ1-5|TRBV9|-
TGTGCCAGCAGCCGGGACAGGGAGGCGCAGCCCCAGCATTTT
CASSRDREAQPQHF
>-|TRBJ2-2|TRBV7-9|-
TGTGCCAGCAGCTTACGGGAGACGAACACCGGGGAGCTGTTTTTT
CASSLRETNTGELFF
>-|TRBJ2-1|TRBV18|once
TGTGCCAGCGCCTTGGGCGGGGAGACCTACAATGAGCAGTTCTTC
CASALGGETYNEQFF
>-|TRBJ2-7|TRBV11-1|few
TGTGCCAGCAGCTTCGCAGGGAGAGGCGACGAGCAGTACTTC
CASSFAGRGDEQYF
>TRBD1|TRBJ1-4|TRBV7-9|-
TGTGCCAGCAGCCTACCTACAGGGGCGGAGGAAAAACTGTTTTTT
CASSLPTGAEEKLFF
>-|TRBJ1-1|TRBV29-1|-
TGCAGCGTTGCGGGCAGCCCGAACACTGAAGCTTTCTTT
CSVAGSPNTEAFF
>-|TRBJ2-6|TRBV6-5|-
TGTGCCAGCTGCGCATCTGGGGCCAACGTCCTGACTTTC
CASCASGANVLTF
>-|TRBJ2-2|TRBV5-1|-
TGCGCCAGCAGCTTGGTTCAGGGGATTGGCGGGGAGCTGTTTTTT
CASSLVQGIGGELFF
>TRBD1|TRBJ2-1|TRBV11-2|-
TGTGCCAGCAGCAACTACAGGGGGCTATCCTACAATGAGCAGTTCTTC
CASSNYRGLSYNEQFF
>-|TRBJ2-5|TRBV29-1|-
TGCAGCGTTAAGGAAACGAGCGAGACCCAGTACTTC
CSVKETSETQYF
>TRBD2|TRBJ2-1|TRBV6-4|many
TGTGCCAGCAGTGCCTCTAGCGGGAGGGGGGATGAGCAGTTCTTC
CASSASSGRGDEQFF
>-|TRBJ1-5|TRBV19|few
TGTGCCAGTAGTCCCGGGGGACCGAATAGCGGGAATCAGCCCCAGCATTTT
CASSPGGPNSGNQPQHF
>TRBD2|TRBJ2-5|TRBV5-4|once
TGTGCCAGCTCGCGGGCTACTAGCGGGACTCAAGAGACCCAGTACTTC
CASSRATSGTQETQYF
>-|TRBJ2-5|TRBV2|-
TGTGCCAGCAGTTACCAAGAGACCCAGTACTTC
CASSYQETQYF
>TRBD1|TRBJ2-5|TRBV18|-
TGTGCCAGCTCACCACGGACAGGGGGCGAGGAGACCCAGTACTTC
CASSPRTGGEETQYF